Below are 14 T cell receptor beta chains sequenced from a single sample in a study of CD8+CD57+ T cells in acquired aplastic anemia. Patients chosen for sequencing had CD8+CD57+ cells that had expanded, as shown by flow cytometry. Genomic DNA constituted the template upon which TCR beta VDJ and CDR3 profiling was performed. MiXCR was run by TCRdb on the reads, yielding one entry per CDR3 protein. The sample carries roughly 500,000 distinct CDR3 sequences, roughly a third recorded once. What was sequenced was sorted CD4+, CD8+, or CD8+CD57+ T cells (not recorded which) from PBMCs. The receptors were gathered from a human donor with aplastic anemia.

J is TRBJ2-5 and V is TRBV7-2; a weak D match, TRBD2 (6 bases). Looked up from germline, CDR1 is SGHTA and CDR2 is FQGNSA. The CDR3 runs to 13 residues. V was shortened by 4 bases and J by 5 bases, with 11 bases between the two germline ends. The CDR3 DNA reads TGTGCCAGCAGCTCACCGGGACTGGAGACCCAGTACTTC. Translation gives CASSSPGLETQYF.

The chain has TRBV7-6 and TRBJ1-3, with 11 nucleotides matching TRBD1. The V segment lost 5 bases and the J segment 1 base; nucleotides outside the gene matches: 10. The CDR3 sequence is 18 residues long. Germline CDR1 reads SGHVS; CDR2 reads FNYEAQ. The CDR3 sequence: CASSHSTGTGGSGNTIYF. CDR3 coding DNA: TGTGCCAGCAGCCACAGCACCGGGACAGGGGGGTCTGGAAACACCATATATTTT. Using reference TRBV7-6 and TRBJ1-3 for the parts outside the CDR3, the full variable domain is GAGVSQSPRYKVTKRGQDVALRCDPISGHVSLYWYRQALGQGPEFLTYFNYEAQQDKSGLPNDRFSAERPEGSISTLTIQRTEQRDSAMYRCASSHSTGTGGSGNTIYFGEGSWLTVV.

The gene calls are TRBV5-5 and TRBJ2-5; TRBD1 might be the D (6 bases). CDR3 length: 15 residues. The V gene lost 4 bases and the J gene lost 2 bases, with 15 bases spanning the gap. The germline V gene has CDR1 SGHKS and CDR2 YYEKEE (reference sequence). The CDR3 region is CASSTVGTPQETQYF. CDR3 DNA: TGTGCCAGCAGCACCGTCGGGACACCTCAAGAGACCCAGTACTTC.

The genes are TRBV4-3 and TRBJ2-7; TRBD1 agrees at 12 bases. CDR3 length: 15 residues. CDR1 LGHNA and CDR2 YSLEER come from the germline V gene. V lost 4 bases and J lost 3; bases outside the gene matches: 4. The CDR3 DNA reads as TGCGCCAGCAGCCGCGGGACAGGGGGCATCTACGAGCAGTACTTC. Its translation is CASSRGTGGIYEQYF.

The chain recombines TRBV24-1 with TRBJ1-3; D is perhaps TRBD1 (6 bases). V dropped 5 bases and J dropped 6 bases, with 16 bases sitting between them. The CDR3 sequence is 15 residues long. The V gene's germline CDR1 is KGHDR and CDR2 SFDVKD. Written as DNA, the CDR3 is TGTGCCACCAGTGCCGCGACAGGCGCCGCAAACACCATATATTTT. Protein: CATSAATGAANTIYF.

This clonotype was seen many times. This sequence joins TRBV7-2 and TRBJ2-7; 7 bases match TRBD2. The CDR3 is 15 residues long. The ends lost 4 bases at V and 0 bases at J; junction bases unmatched: 6. CDR1 SGHTA and CDR2 FQGNSA come from the germline V gene. The CDR3 bases are TGTGCCAGCAGCTCCCAGCGGGGAGTCTCCTACGAGCAGTACTTC. This sequence encodes CASSSQRGVSYEQYF. The full variable domain, in which reference TRBV7-2 and TRBJ2-7 provide the parts outside the CDR3, is GAGVSQSPSNKVTEKGKDVELRCDPISGHTALYWYRQSLGQGLEFLIYFQGNSAPDKSGLPSDRFSAERTGGSVSTLTIQRTQQEDSAVYLCASSSQRGVSYEQYFGPGTRLTVT.

The gene calls are TRBV7-8 and TRBJ1-6; 9 bases line up with TRBD1. Germline V gives CDR1 SGHVS, CDR2 FQNEAQ. The CDR3 contains 15 residues. The V gene end was trimmed by 6 bases and the J gene end by 10 bases; junction bases not matched to a gene: 10. CDR3 sequence (DNA): TGTGCCAGCAGGTCCGGGACAGGGATATTGTCACCCCTCCACTTT. It yields the protein CASRSGTGILSPLHF.

This clonotype was seen at least ten times. The chain's CDR3 is CASSSGGTGNTPLHF. In DNA, the CDR3 is TGCGCCAGCAGCTCGGGAGGGACAGGGAATACACCCCTCCACTTT. The genes are TRBV5-1 and TRBJ1-6, with 9 bases fitting TRBD1. Trimming removed 3 bases from V and 11 bases from J; junction bases left unmatched: 9. The CDR3 consists of 15 residues. Per the germline V gene, CDR1 is SGHRS and CDR2 is YFSETQ.

Concerning this clonotype: Relative to the germline gene, one junction end is altered; a read error may explain this. The chain carries TRBV4-2 and TRBJ1-1; D unresolved. This CDR3 contains 15 residues. Germline loops: CDR1 LGHNA, CDR2 YNFKEQ. The CDR3 nucleotides read TGTGCCAGCAGCCAAGATCGGAGCAGGAACACTGAAGCTTTTTTT. Encoded protein: CASSQDRSRNTEAFF.

The chain uses TRBV4-1 and TRBJ1-4; the D gene is possibly TRBD1 (6 bases). Germline CDR1 MGHRA, CDR2 YSYEKL. The CDR3 is made up of 15 amino acids. Trimming took off 6 bases at V and 5 bases at J, with 16 bases between the two ends. CDR3 bases: TGCGCCAGCAGGTCAATAGGGGGTCTCAATGAAAAACTGTTTTTT. Amino acid sequence: CASRSIGGLNEKLFF.

The chain has TRBV10-2 and TRBJ2-5, with 11 nucleotides matching TRBD2. CDR1 WSHSY and CDR2 SAAADI come from the germline V gene. Unmatched junction bases numbered 3, after V lost 6 bases and J lost 3 bases. The CDR3 runs 14 residues. Here the CDR3 reads CASRQGLAEETQYF. The CDR3 DNA sequence: TGCGCCAGCAGACAGGGACTAGCGGAAGAGACCCAGTACTTC.

This chain joins TRBV3-1 and TRBJ1-1; D unresolved. The CDR3 is 11 amino acids. CDR1 is LGHDT, CDR2 YNNKEL, per germline (reference sequence). Trimming removed 6 bases at V and 7 bases at J, with 9 bases between. CDR3 sequence (DNA): TGTGCCAGCAGGTTACGGGATGAAGCTTTCTTT. It specifies CASRLRDEAFF.

J is TRBJ2-7 and V is TRBV28; the match to TRBD1 covers 8 bases. CDR1 and CDR2 (germline): MDHEN, SYDVKM. Trimming took 7 bases from V and 3 from J; bases not matched to a gene: 8. The CDR3 totals 14 residues. The chain's CDR3 is CASKHPDRGYEQYF. CDR3 sequence (DNA): TGTGCCAGCAAACACCCAGACAGGGGCTACGAGCAGTACTTC.

This clonotype appeared once. A much larger clone lies one base from this, so it may be a read error. The J gene is TRBJ1-1, the V gene TRBV9, with D unclear. The CDR3 has 13 residues. Germline V gene data show CDR1 as SGDLS and CDR2 as YYNGEE. V lost 8 bases, J lost 4 bases, and 15 bases lay in between. The DNA for the CDR3 is TGTGCCAGTAGTGTGAGCTTTGGCACTGAAGCTTTCTTT. Translation gives CASSVSFGTEAFF. Complete variable domain (other parts from reference TRBV9 and TRBJ1-1): DSGVTQTPKHLITATGQRVTLRCSPRSGDLSVYWYQQSLDQGLQFLIQYYNGEERAKGNILERFSAQQFPDLHSELNLSSLELGDSALYFCASSVSFGTEAFFGQGTRLTVV.